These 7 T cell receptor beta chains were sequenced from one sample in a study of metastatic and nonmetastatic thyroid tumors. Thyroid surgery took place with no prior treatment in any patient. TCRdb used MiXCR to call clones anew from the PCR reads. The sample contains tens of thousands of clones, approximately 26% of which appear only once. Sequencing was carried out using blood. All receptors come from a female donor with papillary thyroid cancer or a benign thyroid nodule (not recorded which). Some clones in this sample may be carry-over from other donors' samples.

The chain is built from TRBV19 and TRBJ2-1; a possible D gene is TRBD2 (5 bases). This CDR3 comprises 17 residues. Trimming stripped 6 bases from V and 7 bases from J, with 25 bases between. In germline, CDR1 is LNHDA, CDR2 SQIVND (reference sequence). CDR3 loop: CASRENSVDPSSNEQFF. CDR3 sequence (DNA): TGTGCCAGTAGAGAAAATAGCGTGGACCCCTCCAGTAATGAGCAGTTCTTC. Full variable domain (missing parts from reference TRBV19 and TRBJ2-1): DGGITQSPKYLFRKEGQNVTLSCEQNLNHDAMYWYRQDPGQGLRLIYYSQIVNDFQKGDIAEGYSVSREKKESFPLTVTSAQKNPTAFYLCASRENSVDPSSNEQFFGPGTRLTVL.

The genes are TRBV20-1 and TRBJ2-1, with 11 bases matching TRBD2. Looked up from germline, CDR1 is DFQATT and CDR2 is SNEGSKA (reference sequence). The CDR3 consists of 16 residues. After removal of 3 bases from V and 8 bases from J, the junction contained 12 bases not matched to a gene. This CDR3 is CSARPRTSGSSYEQFF. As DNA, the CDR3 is TGCAGTGCTAGGCCACGAACTAGCGGGAGTTCTTATGAGCAGTTCTTC.

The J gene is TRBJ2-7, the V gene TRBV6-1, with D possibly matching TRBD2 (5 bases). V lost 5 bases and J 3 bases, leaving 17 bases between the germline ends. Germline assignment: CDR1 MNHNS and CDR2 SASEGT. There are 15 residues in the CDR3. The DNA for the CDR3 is TGTGCCAGCAGTAGAGACTATCTGGTGAGCTACGAGCAGTACTTC. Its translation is CASSRDYLVSYEQYF.

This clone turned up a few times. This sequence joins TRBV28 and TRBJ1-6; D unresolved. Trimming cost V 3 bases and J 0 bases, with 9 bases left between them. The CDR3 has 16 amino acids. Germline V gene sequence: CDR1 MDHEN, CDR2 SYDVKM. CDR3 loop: CASSFQESSYNSPLHF. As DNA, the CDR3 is TGTGCCAGCAGTTTCCAGGAAAGCTCCTATAATTCACCCCTCCACTTT.

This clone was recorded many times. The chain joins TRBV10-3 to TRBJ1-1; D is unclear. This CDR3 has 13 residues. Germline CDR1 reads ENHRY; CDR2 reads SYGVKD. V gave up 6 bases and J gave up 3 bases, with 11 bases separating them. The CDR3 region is CAIRSYLDTEAFF. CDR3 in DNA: TGTGCCATCAGATCATATTTGGACACTGAAGCTTTCTTT.

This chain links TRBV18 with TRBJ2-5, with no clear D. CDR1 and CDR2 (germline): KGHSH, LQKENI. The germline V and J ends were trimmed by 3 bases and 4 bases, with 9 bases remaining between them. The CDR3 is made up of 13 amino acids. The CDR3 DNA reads TGTGCCAGCTCACCGTCAAGTCGAGAGACCCAGTACTTC. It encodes CASSPSSRETQYF.

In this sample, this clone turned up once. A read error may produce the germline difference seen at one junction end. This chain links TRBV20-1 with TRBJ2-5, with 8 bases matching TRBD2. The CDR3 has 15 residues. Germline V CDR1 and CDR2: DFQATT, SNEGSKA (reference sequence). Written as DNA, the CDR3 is TGCAGTGCCAAGCATGGTAGCGGGGCCCTGGAGACCCAGTACTTT. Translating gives CSAKHGSGALETQYF.